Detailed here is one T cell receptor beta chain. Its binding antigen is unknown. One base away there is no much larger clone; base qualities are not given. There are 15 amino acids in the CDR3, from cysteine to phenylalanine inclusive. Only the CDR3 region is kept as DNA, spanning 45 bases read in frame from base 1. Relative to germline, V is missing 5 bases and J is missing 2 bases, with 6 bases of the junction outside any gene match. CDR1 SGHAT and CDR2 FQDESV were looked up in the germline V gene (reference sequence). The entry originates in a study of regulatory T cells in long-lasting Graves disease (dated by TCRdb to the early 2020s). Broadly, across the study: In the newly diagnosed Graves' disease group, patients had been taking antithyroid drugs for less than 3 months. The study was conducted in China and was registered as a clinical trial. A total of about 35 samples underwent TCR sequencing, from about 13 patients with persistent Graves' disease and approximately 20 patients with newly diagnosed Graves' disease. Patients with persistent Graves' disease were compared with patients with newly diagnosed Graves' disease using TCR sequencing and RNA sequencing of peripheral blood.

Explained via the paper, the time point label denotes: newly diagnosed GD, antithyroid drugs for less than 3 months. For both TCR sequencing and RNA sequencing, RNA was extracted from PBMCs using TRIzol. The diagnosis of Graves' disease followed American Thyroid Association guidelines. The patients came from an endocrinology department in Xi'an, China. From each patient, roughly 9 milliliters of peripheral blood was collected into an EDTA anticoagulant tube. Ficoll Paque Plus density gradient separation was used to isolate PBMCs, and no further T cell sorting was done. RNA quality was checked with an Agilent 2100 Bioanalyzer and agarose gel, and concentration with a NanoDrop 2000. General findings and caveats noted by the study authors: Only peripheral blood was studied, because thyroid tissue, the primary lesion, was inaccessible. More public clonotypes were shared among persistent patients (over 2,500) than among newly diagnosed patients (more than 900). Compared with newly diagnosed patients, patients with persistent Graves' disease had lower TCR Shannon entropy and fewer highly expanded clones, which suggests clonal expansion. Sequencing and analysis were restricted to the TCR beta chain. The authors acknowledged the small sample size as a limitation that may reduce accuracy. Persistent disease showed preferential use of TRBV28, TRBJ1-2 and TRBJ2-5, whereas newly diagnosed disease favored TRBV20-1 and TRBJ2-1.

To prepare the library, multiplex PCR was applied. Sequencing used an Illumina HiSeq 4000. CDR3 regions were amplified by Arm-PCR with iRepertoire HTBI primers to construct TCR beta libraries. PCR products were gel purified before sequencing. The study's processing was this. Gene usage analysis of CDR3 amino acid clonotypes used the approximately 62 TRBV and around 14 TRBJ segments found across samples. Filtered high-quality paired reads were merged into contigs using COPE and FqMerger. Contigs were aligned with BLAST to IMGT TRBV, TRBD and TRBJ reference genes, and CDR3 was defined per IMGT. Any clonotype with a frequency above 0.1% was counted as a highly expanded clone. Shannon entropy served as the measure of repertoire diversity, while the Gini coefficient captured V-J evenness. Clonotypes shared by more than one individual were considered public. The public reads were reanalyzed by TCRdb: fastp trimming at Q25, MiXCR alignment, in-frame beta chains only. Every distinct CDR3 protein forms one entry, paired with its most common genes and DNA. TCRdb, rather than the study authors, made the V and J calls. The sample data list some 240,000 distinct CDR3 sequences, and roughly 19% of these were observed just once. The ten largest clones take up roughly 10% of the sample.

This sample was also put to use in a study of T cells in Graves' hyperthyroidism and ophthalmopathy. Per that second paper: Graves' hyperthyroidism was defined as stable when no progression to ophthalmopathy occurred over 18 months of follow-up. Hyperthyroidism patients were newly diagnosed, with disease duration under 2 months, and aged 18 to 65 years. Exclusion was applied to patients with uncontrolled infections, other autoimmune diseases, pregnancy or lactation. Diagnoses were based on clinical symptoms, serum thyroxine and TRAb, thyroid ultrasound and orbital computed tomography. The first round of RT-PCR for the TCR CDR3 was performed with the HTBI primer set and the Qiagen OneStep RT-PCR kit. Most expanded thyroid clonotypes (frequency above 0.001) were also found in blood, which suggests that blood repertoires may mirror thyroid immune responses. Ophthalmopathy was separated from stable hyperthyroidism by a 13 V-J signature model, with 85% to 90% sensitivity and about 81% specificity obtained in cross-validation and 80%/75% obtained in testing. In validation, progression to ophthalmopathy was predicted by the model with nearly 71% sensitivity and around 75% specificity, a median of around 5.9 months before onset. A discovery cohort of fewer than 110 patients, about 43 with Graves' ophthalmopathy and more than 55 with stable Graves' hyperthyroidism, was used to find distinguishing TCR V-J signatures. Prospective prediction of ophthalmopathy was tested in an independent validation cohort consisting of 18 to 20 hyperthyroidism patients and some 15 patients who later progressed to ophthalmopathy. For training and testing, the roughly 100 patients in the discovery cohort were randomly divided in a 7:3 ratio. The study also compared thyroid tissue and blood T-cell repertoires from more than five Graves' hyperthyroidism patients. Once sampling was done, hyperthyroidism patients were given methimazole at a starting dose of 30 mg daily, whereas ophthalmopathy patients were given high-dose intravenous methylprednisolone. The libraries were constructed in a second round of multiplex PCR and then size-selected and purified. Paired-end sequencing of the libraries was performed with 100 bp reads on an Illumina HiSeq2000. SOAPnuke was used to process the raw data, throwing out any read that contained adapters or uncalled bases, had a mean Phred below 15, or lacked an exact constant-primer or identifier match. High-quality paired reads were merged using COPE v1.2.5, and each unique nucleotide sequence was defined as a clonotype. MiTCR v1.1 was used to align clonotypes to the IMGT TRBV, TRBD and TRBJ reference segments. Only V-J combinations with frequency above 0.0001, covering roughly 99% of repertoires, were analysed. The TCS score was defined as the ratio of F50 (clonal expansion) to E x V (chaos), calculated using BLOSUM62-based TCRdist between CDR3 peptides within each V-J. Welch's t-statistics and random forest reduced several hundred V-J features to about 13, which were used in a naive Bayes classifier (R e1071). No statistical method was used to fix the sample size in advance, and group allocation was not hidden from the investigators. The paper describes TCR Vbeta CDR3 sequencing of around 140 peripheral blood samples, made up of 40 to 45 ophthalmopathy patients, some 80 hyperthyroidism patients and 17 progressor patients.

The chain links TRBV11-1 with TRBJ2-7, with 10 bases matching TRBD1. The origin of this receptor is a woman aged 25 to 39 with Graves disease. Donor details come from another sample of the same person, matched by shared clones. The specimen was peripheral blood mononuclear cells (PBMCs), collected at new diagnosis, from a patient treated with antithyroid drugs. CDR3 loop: CASSAGQGSTYEQYF. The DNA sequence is TGTGCCAGCAGCGCGGGACAGGGGAGTACCTACGAGCAGTACTTC.